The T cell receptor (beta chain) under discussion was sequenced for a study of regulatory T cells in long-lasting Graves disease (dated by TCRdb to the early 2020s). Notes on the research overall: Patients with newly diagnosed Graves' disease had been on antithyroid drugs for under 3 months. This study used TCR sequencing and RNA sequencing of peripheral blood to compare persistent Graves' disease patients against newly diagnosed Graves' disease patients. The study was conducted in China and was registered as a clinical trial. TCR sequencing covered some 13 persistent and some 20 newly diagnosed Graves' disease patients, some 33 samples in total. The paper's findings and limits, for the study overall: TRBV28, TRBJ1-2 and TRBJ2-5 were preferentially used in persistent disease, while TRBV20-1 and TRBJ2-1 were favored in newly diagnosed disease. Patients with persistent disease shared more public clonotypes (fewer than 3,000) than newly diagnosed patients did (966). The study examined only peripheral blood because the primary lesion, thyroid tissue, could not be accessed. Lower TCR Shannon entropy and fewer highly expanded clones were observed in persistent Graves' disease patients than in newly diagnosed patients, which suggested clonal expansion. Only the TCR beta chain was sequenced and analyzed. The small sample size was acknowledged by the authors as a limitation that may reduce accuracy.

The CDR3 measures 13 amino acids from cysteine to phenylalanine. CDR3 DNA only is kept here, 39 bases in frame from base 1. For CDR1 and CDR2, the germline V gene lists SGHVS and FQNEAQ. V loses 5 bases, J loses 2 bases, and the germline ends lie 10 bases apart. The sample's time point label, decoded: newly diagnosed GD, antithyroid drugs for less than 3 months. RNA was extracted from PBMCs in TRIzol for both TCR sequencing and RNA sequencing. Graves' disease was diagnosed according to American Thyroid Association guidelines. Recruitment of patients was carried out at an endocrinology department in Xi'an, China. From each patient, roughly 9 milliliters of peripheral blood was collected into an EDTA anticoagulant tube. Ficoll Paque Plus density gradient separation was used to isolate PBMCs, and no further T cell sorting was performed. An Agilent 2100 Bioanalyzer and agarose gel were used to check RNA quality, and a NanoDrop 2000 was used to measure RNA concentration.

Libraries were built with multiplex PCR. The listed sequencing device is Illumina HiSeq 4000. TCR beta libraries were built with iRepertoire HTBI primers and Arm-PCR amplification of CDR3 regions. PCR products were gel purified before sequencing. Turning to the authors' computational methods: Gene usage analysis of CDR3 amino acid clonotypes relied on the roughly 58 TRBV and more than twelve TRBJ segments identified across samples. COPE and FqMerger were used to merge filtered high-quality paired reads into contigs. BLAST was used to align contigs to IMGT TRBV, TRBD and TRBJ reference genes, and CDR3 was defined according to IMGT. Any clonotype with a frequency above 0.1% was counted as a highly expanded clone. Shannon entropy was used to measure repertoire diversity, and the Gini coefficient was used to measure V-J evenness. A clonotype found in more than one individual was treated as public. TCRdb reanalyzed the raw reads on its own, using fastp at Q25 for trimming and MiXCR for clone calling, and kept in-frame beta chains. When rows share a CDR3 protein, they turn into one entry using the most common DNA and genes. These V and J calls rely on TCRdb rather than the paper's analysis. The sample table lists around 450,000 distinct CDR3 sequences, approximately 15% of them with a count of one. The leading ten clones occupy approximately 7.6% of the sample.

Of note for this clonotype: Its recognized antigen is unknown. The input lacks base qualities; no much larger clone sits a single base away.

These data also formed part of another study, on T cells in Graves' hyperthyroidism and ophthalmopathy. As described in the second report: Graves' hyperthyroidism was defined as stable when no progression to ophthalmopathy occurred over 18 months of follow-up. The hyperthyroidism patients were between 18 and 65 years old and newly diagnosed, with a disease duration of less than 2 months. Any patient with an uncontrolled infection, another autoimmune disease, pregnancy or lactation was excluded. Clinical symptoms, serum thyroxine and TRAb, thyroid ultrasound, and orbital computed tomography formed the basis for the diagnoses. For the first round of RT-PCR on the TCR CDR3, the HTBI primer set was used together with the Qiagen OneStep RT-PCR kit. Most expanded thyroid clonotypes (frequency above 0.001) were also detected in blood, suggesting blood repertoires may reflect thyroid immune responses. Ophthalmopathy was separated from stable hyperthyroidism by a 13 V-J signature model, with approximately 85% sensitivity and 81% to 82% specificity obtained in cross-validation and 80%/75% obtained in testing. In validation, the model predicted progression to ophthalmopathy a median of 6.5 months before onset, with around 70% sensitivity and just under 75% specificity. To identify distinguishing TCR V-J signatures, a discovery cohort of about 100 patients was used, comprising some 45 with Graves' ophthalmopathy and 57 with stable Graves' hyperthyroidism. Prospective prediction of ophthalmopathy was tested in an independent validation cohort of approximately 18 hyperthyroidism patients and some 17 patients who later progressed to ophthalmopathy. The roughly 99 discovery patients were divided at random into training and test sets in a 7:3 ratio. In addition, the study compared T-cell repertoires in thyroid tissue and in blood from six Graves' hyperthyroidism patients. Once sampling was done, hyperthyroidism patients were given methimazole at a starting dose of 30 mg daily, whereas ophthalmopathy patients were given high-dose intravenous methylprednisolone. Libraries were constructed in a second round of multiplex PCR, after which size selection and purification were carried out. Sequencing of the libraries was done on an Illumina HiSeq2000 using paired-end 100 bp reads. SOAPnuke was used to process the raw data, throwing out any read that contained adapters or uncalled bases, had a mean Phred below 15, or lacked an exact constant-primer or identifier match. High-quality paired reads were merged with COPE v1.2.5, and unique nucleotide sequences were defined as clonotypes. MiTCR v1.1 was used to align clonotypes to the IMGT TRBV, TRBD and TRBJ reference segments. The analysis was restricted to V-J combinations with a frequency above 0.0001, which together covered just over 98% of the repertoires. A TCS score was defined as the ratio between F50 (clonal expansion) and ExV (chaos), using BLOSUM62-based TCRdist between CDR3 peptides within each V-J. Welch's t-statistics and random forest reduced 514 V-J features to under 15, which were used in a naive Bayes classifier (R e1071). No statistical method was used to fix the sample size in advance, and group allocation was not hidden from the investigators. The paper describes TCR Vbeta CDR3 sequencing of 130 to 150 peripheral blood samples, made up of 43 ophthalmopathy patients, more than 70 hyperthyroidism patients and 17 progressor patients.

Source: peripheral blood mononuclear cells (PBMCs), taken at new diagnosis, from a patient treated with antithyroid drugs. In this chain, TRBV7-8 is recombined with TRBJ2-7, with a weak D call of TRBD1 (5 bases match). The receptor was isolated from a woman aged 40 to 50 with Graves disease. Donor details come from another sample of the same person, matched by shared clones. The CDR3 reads CASSDGHTYEQYF. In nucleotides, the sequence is TGTGCCAGCAGCGATGGACATACCTACGAGCAGTACTTC.